A single sample is the source of the 32 T cell receptor beta chains below, sequenced in a study of vaccination effects on CD4 cells after COVID-19. Clones were sequenced by immunoSEQ multiplex PCR, and TCRdb holds only the in-frame ones, with some missing. Of some 68,000 clones listed, roughly 72% were seen once; the top ten hold roughly 3.9%. Their cognate antigens are unknown. Antigen-specific CD4+ T cells expanded by the ViraFEST assay with viral peptide pools were then sequenced. Isolation of CD4+ T cells took place after approximately ten days of culture. Having tested negative for nucleocapsid antibodies, the vaccine recipients showed no prior SARS-CoV-2 infection. The sequencing here drew on CD4+ T cells from PBMCs cultured with HCoV-OC43 spike peptides, taken before COVID-19 vaccination. The subset here: HCoV-OC43 spike overlapping peptide pool stimulation. The receptors here all came from a human donor who received a COVID-19 vaccine.

The V gene is TRBV11-1, the J gene TRBJ2-5, with D tentatively TRBD1 or TRBD2 (5 bases each). The CDR3 consists of 15 residues. V lost 8 bases, J lost 4 bases, and 20 bases lay in between. The germline gives CDR1 SGHAT, CDR2 FQDESV (reference sequence). CDR3: CASRRNRGAGETQYF. CDR3 nucleotides: TGTGCCAGCCGGCGGAATCGGGGCGCCGGAGAGACCCAGTACTTC.

The rearrangement links TRBV18 to TRBJ1-2; D gene ambiguous. Trimming shortened V by 4 bases and J by 8 bases, and 17 bases separated the two germline ends. This CDR3 has 14 amino acids. Germline V gives CDR1 KGHSH, CDR2 LQKENI. CDR3 sequence (DNA): TGTGCCAGCTCACTTTCCATGGATCCTAAGGGCTACACCTTC. It encodes CASSLSMDPKGYTF.

The chain recombines TRBV15 with TRBJ2-7; TRBD1 might be the D (5 bases). Germline V gene data show CDR1 as LNHNV and CDR2 as YYDKDF (reference sequence). CDR3 size: 13 residues. V was clipped by 0 bases and J by 4 bases, with 7 bases between them. The CDR3 DNA reads as TGTGCCACCAGCAGAGAGTACAGGTACGAGCAGTACGTC. As protein: CATSREYRYEQYV.

This chain links TRBV25-1 with TRBJ2-3; D is possibly TRBD2 (6 bases). The CDR3 consists of 14 residues. CDR1 MGHDK and CDR2 SYGVNS come from the germline V gene. Trimming took off 9 bases at V and 0 bases at J, with 13 bases between the two ends. The CDR3 DNA follows: TGTGCCAGAGTCGGGACTCTTAGCACAGATACGCAGTATTTT. The encoded protein is CARVGTLSTDTQYF.

This chain connects TRBV5-1 to TRBJ2-3; 11 bases are a match to TRBD2. The junction had 11 bases not matched to a gene; V was cut back by 5 bases and J by 6 bases. The CDR3 loop spans 16 amino acids. Germline assignment: CDR1 SGHRS and CDR2 YFSETQ. The CDR3 DNA reads as TGCGCCAGCAGGCTAGTAGCGGGGGGGCCCCCCGATACGCAGTATTTT. It yields the protein CASRLVAGGPPDTQYF.

V is TRBV7-8 and J is TRBJ1-1; D ambiguous. CDR1 is SGHVS and CDR2 is FQNEAQ in the germline V gene. V lost 1 base, J lost 0 bases, and 12 bases lay in between. The CDR3 has 16 residues. DNA of the CDR3: TGTGCCAGCAGCTTAGAAGCGTCAGGAGTGAACACTGAAGCTTTCTTT. It encodes CASSLEASGVNTEAFF.

This clone showed up just once. V usage is TRBV6-1 and J usage is TRBJ1-2, with D hard to call. V was shortened by 1 base and J by 4 bases, with 7 bases between the two germline ends. CDR3 size: 13 residues. Germline CDR1 and CDR2: MNHNS and SASEGT. The CDR3 DNA reads as TGTGCCAGCAGTGAAGGTTGGGTCTATGGCTACACCTTC. Protein: CASSEGWVYGYTF.

This clone was counted only a few times. The rearrangement links TRBV18 to TRBJ1-1, with TRBD1 as a possible D gene (5 bases). With 5 bases removed from V and 4 bases from J, the gap between germline ends came to 11 bases. Per the germline V gene, CDR1 is KGHSH and CDR2 is LQKENI. The CDR3 runs 13 residues. In DNA, the CDR3 is TGTGCCAGCTCAATCTCTCAGGGCACTGAAGCTTTCTTT. The encoded protein is CASSISQGTEAFF. Full variable domain (missing parts from reference TRBV18 and TRBJ1-1): NAGVMQNPRHLVRRRGQEARLRCSPMKGHSHVYWYRQLPEEGLKFMVYLQKENIIDESGMPKERFSAEFPKEGPSILRIQQVVRGDSAAYFCASSISQGTEAFFGQGTRLTVV.

The rearrangement uses TRBV2 and TRBJ2-2; D remains ambiguous. The V gene lost 4 bases and the J gene lost 7 bases, with 7 bases spanning the gap. The CDR3 runs 12 residues. Germline CDR1 reads SNHLY; CDR2 reads FYNNEI. For the CDR3, the DNA is TGTGCCAGCAGTGGCGACCGCGGGGAGCTGTTTTTT. It yields the protein CASSGDRGELFF.

V is TRBV7-2 and J is TRBJ1-3, with D hard to call. CDR3 length equals 15 residues. Germline V gene data show CDR1 as SGHTA and CDR2 as FQGNSA. V shed 1 base and J shed 0 bases, with 7 bases lying between them. CDR3 nucleotide sequence: TGTGCCAGCAGCTTAGTAGTAAACTCTGGAAACACCATATATTTT. This codes for CASSLVVNSGNTIYF.

The rearrangement uses TRBV30 and TRBJ2-2; D is uncertain. V was trimmed by 7 bases and J by 5 bases, leaving 14 bases between them. Germline-derived CDR1 and CDR2 are GTSNPN and SVGIG (reference sequence). The CDR3 runs 13 residues. CDR3: CALRNPWTGELFF. The DNA of the CDR3 is TGTGCCTTGAGGAATCCTTGGACCGGGGAGCTGTTTTTT.

The rearrangement links TRBV5-6 to TRBJ1-1, with a possible D match to TRBD1 (6 bases). Germline V gives CDR1 SGHDT, CDR2 YYEEEE. The CDR3 has 14 amino acids. Deletions cut 2 bases from V and 1 base from J, with 9 bases between. CDR3 amino acids: CASSFGGRNTEAFF. As DNA, the CDR3 is TGTGCCAGCAGCTTCGGGGGGCGGAACACTGAAGCTTTCTTT.

This rearrangement joins TRBV4-3 to TRBJ2-1; 7 bases align to TRBD1. Germline loops: CDR1 LGHNA, CDR2 YSLEER. The V segment lost 4 bases and the J segment 8 bases; nucleotides outside the gene matches: 11. The CDR3 consists of 15 residues. CDR3 DNA: TGCGCCAGCAGCCGACAGGGATTAAATATGGATGAGCAGTTCTTC. It encodes CASSRQGLNMDEQFF.

The rearrangement uses TRBV4-1 and TRBJ1-3, with D perhaps TRBD1 (5 bases). Trimming left V 1 base short and J 9 bases short, with 16 bases between. CDR1 is MGHRA and CDR2 is YSYEKL in the germline V gene. The CDR3 extends over 15 amino acids. The CDR3 protein is CASSQVGRWGGTIYF. The DNA of the CDR3 is TGCGCCAGCAGCCAAGTCGGGCGGTGGGGCGGCACCATATATTTT.

The rearrangement joins TRBV10-3 to TRBJ2-7; 7 nucleotides match TRBD1. Trimming cost V 6 bases and J 3 bases; bases outside gene matches: 5. CDR1 ENHRY and CDR2 SYGVKD come from the germline V gene. The CDR3 covers 13 residues. The CDR3 is CAISLTGNYEQYV. For the CDR3, the DNA is TGTGCCATCAGCCTGACAGGGAACTACGAGCAGTACGTC.

The chain employs TRBV6-5 and TRBJ2-2, with a weak D call TRBD1 (8 bases). Germline V gives CDR1 MNHEY, CDR2 SVGAGI. V was clipped by 4 bases and J by 7 bases, with 16 bases between them. The CDR3 spans 15 residues. This chain's CDR3 is CASSSGQGGIGELFF. CDR3 bases: TGTGCCAGCAGTTCCGGACAGGGAGGGATCGGGGAGCTGTTTTTT.

The count of this clone is one. The chain employs TRBV4-3 and TRBJ2-3; TRBD2 agrees at 7 bases. The CDR3 has 17 residues. J lost 4 bases, V lost 3 bases, and 13 bases had no gene match. Per the germline V gene, CDR1 is LGHNA and CDR2 is YSLEER. The CDR3, as DNA: TGCGCCAGCAGCCACGAGGGGTCTAGCGGAGGCCCAGATACGCAGTATTTT. This gives the protein CASSHEGSSGGPDTQYF.

The chain couples TRBV4-1 to TRBJ1-4; D gene ambiguous. The CDR3 runs to 19 residues. Trimming took off 1 base at V and 0 bases at J, with 18 bases between the two ends. Germline CDR1 reads MGHRA; CDR2 reads YSYEKL. CDR3 amino acids: CASSQVGWYEDATNEKLFF. The CDR3 DNA is TGCGCCAGCAGCCAAGTTGGGTGGTACGAAGATGCAACTAATGAAAAACTGTTTTTT.

The chain uses TRBV30 and TRBJ2-7; 7 bases map to TRBD1. J lost 12 bases, V lost 1 base, and 18 bases had no gene match. Germline V lookup: CDR1 GTSNPN, CDR2 SVGIG (reference sequence). The CDR3 is 15 amino acids. CDR3 coding DNA: TGTGCCTGGAGTGCCGGACAGGCCTTGATTGGTAGTCTGTACGTC. Its protein product is CAWSAGQALIGSLYV.

V and J are TRBV7-9 and TRBJ1-4; D might be TRBD1 (5 bases). The CDR3 covers 15 residues. CDR1 and CDR2 (germline): SEHNR, FQNEAQ (reference sequence). Between the trimmed V and J ends, which lost 4 bases and 8 bases, there was a span of 17 bases. In DNA form, the CDR3 reads TGTGCCAGCAGCTCCTTCTTAGGGGATGGGGAAAAACTGTTTTTT. Amino acid sequence: CASSSFLGDGEKLFF.

Only a few counts were recorded for this clone. The V and J genes are TRBV24-1 and TRBJ2-2; either TRBD1 or TRBD2 may fit D (7 bases each). Germline V gene lookup returns CDR1 KGHDR and CDR2 SFDVKD. Trimming shortened V by 4 bases and J by 5 bases, and 19 bases separated the two germline ends. This CDR3 region has 17 residues. CDR3 protein: CATSDPRGGGGTGELFF. Here the CDR3 DNA reads TGTGCCACCAGTGACCCTAGGGGAGGGGGCGGTACCGGGGAGCTGTTTTTT.

The chain uses TRBV18 and TRBJ2-1; 7 bases are shared with TRBD1. The junction had 14 bases not matched to a gene; V was cut back by 9 bases and J by 0 bases. CDR3 length: 17 amino acids. From germline, CDR1 is KGHSH and CDR2 LQKENI. CDR3 in amino acids: CASQQGPGQLSYNEQFF. CDR3 DNA: TGTGCCAGTCAACAAGGCCCGGGACAGCTCTCCTACAATGAGCAGTTCTTC.

The chain uses TRBV7-8 and TRBJ1-2; 7 nucleotides agree with TRBD1. Germline V gives CDR1 SGHVS, CDR2 FQNEAQ. The ends lost 3 bases at V and 6 bases at J; junction bases unmatched: 4. CDR3 length equals 13 residues. As DNA, the CDR3 is TGTGCCAGCAGCTTTCTAGGGACAGATGGCTACACCTTC. Translating gives CASSFLGTDGYTF. The entire variable domain, with the rest obtained from reference TRBV7-8 and TRBJ1-2, is as follows: GAGVSQSPRYKVAKRGQDVALRCDPISGHVSLFWYQQALGQGPEFLTYFQNEAQLDKSGLPSDRFFAERPEGSVSTLKIQRTQQEDSAVYLCASSFLGTDGYTFGSGTRLTVV.

The rearrangement links TRBV24-1 to TRBJ1-5; no definite D call. Between the trimmed V and J ends, which lost 3 bases and 7 bases, there was a span of 6 bases. The CDR3 runs 12 residues. Germline V gene sequence: CDR1 KGHDR, CDR2 SFDVKD. The CDR3 loop is CATSDNAQPQHF. In nucleotides, the CDR3 is TGTGCCACCAGTGATAACGCCCAGCCCCAGCATTTT.

The chain couples TRBV27 to TRBJ1-3; D uncertain. The CDR3 is 12 amino acids. Germline CDR1 is MNHEY and CDR2 is SMNVEV (reference sequence). The V end lost 8 bases, the J end lost 0 bases, and 5 bases lay between the germline ends. CDR3 amino acids: CASANSGNTIYF. CDR3 DNA sequence: TGTGCCAGCGCAAACTCTGGAAACACCATATATTTT.

The chain joins TRBV7-2 to TRBJ2-6, with D unclear. Germline V gene sequence: CDR1 SGHTA, CDR2 FQGNSA. The V end lost 4 bases, the J end lost 1 base, and 11 bases lay between the germline ends. The CDR3 runs 16 residues. CDR3 residues: CASSSRLGSGANVLTF. The DNA of the CDR3 is TGTGCCAGCAGCTCGAGACTGGGGTCTGGGGCCAACGTCCTGACTTTC. The complete variable domain, with remaining parts taken from reference TRBV7-2 and TRBJ2-6, reads GAGVSQSPSNKVTEKGKDVELRCDPISGHTALYWYRQSLGQGLEFLIYFQGNSAPDKSGLPSDRFSAERTGGSVSTLTIQRTQQEDSAVYLCASSSRLGSGANVLTFGAGSRLTVL.

This chain joins TRBV24-1 and TRBJ2-1, with 7 bases fitting TRBD1. The CDR3 spans 14 residues. CDR1 and CDR2 (germline): KGHDR, SFDVKD. J gave up 9 bases and V 2 bases, and 6 bases lay outside the gene matches. The CDR3 is CATSDSGRGLEQFF. Written as DNA, the CDR3 is TGTGCCACCAGTGATTCCGGAAGGGGGCTTGAGCAGTTCTTC.

The chain carries TRBV19 and TRBJ2-3; TRBD1 agrees at 11 bases. Per germline, CDR1 LNHDA and CDR2 SQIVND (reference sequence). The CDR3 consists of 16 residues. The J segment lost 4 bases and the V segment lost 10 bases, leaving 13 bases of the junction unmatched. CDR3 in amino acids: CATLELRTGGSDTQYF. CDR3 coding DNA: TGTGCCACCCTCGAACTCCGGACAGGGGGCTCAGATACGCAGTATTTT.

This clone appeared a single time. J is TRBJ2-1 and V is TRBV3-1 (or the pseudogene TRBV3-2), with D unclear. This CDR3 spans 14 amino acids. Germline V lookup: CDR1 LGHDT, CDR2 YNNKEL (reference sequence). V was trimmed by 0 bases and J by 10 bases, leaving 13 bases between them. The CDR3 DNA sequence: TGTGCCAGCAGCCAAGAAGACGTCGCTAAGGAGCAGTTCTTC. Translation: CASSQEDVAKEQFF.

The CDR3: CASSETTGIYEQYV. CDR3 bases: TGTGCCAGCAGTGAAACGACAGGAATCTACGAGCAGTACGTC. The rearrangement links TRBV6-1 to TRBJ2-7, with a tentative D call TRBD1 (6 bases). Trimming removed 2 bases at V and 3 bases at J, with 11 bases between. CDR3 length equals 14 residues. The germline CDR1 and CDR2 sequences are MNHNS and SASEGT.

The chain combines TRBV5-1 with TRBJ2-2, with 7 positions matching TRBD2. The germline V gene encodes CDR1 SGHRS and CDR2 YFSETQ. The CDR3 is made up of 16 amino acids. Trimming removed 4 bases from V and 4 bases from J; junction bases left unmatched: 10. The CDR3, as DNA: TGCGCCAGCAGCCCCCGGTGGGGGGGGACCACCGGGGAGCTGTTTTTT. Translated: CASSPRWGGTTGELFF.

V is TRBV11-2 and J is TRBJ1-3; D uncertain. The germline V gene has CDR1 SGHAT and CDR2 FQNNGV. The CDR3 covers 17 residues. V lost 5 bases to trimming and J lost 4 bases, with 21 bases between them. The CDR3: CASSPIPTALRGNTIYF. The CDR3, as DNA: TGTGCCAGCAGCCCTATCCCGACGGCTCTGAGGGGAAACACCATATATTTT.